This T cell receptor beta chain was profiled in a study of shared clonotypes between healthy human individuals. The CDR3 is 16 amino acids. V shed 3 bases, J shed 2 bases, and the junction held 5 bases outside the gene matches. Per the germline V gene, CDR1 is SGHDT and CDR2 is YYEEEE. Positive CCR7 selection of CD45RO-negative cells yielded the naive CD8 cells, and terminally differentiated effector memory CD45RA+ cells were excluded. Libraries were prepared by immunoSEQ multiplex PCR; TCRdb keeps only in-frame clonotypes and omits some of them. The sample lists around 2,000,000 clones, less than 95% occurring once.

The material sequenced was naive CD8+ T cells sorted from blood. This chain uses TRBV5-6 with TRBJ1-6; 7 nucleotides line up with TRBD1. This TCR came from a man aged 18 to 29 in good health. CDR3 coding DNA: TGTGCCAGCAGCTCGGGACAGCCCCCCTATAATTCACCCCTCCACTTT. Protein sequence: CASSSGQPPYNSPLHF.